The following is a TCR beta chain sequence with its context. The data stem from a study of response to subunit inactivated influenza vaccine. This CDR3 region has 14 residues. Using its own MiXCR run on the RT-PCR reads, TCRdb lists one record per CDR3 protein. The repertoire has about 650,000 distinct CDR3 sequences, approximately 15% of them found once; the top ten carry 11%. The source is a man aged 50 to 60 who received an inactivated influenza vaccine. This sample comprised PBMCs from blood, obtained 11 to 12 days after vaccination. The chain carries TRBV21-1 and TRBJ2-7; the table's D call, TRBD1, has no DNA check behind it. TRBV21-1 is designated a pseudogene. The CDR3 region has the DNA TGTGCCAGCAGCAAAGGGACAGGGTCCTACGAGCAGTACTTC. Encoded protein: CASSKGTGSYEQYF.